The sequence of this T cell receptor beta chain was determined in a study of T cells after yellow fever vaccination. Study summary: SMART-Seq v4 Ultra Low Input prepared libraries from low-cell fractions.

MiXCR was run by TCRdb on the 5' RACE reads, yielding one entry per CDR3 protein. The repertoire holds some 350,000 distinct CDR3 sequences, with about 9.9% as singletons. General observations from the study: A large majority of primary-vaccination clones showed up again after the booster (96% CD4, roughly 91% CD8). Abundant contaminating clonotypes from the bulk population could appear in FACS-sorted repertoires.

Trimming stripped 1 base from V and 6 bases from J, with 6 bases between. The CDR3 has 12 residues. A few counts support this clonotype. Its antigen remains unidentified. The sequence came from a young man who received the YFV17D yellow fever vaccine. Sequences were derived from PBMCs, sampled on the day of the first yellow fever vaccination. The J gene is TRBJ1-2, the V gene TRBV12-3 or TRBV12-4; D remains ambiguous. The CDR3 is CASSLELHGYTF. The CDR3 DNA is TGTGCCAGCAGTTTAGAGCTTCATGGCTACACCTTC.